The 15 T cell receptor beta chains presented below share a single source sample, sequenced in a study of T cell responses to AZD1222 COVID-19 vaccine. The data were produced by immunoSEQ multiplex PCR, yet TCRdb's version contains in-frame clones alone and is incomplete. The profile shows more than 85,000 clones, about 94% of them singletons. The sequenced sample was peripheral blood, obtained 28 days after the second AZD1222 dose. The source of these receptors is an adult who received the AZD1222 COVID-19 vaccine.

The rearrangement joins TRBV3-1 (or the pseudogene TRBV3-2) to TRBJ1-3; the D is unclear. The CDR3 sequence is 15 residues long. V lost 2 bases to trimming and J lost 4 bases, with 12 bases between them. Germline CDR1 and CDR2: LGHDT and YNNKEL (reference sequence). The CDR3 DNA reads as TGTGCCAGCAGCCAATCGCCGGTCGGGGGAAACACCATATATTTT. The encoded protein is CASSQSPVGGNTIYF.

This clone was seen a single time. The V and J genes are TRBV29-1 and TRBJ1-1; D is unclear. This CDR3 has 12 amino acids. Trimming stripped 5 bases from V and 7 bases from J, with 14 bases between. Germline V lookup: CDR1 SQVTM, CDR2 ANQGSEA. CDR3 residues: CSVPDSEVEAFF. CDR3 bases: TGCAGCGTTCCGGACTCGGAGGTTGAAGCTTTCTTT.

The chain couples TRBV4-1 to TRBJ2-1; TRBD2 might be the D (7 bases). Deletions cut 0 bases from V and 4 bases from J, with 16 bases between. The CDR3 is 17 amino acids. Germline V gives CDR1 MGHRA, CDR2 YSYEKL. CDR3 in amino acids: CASSQDGGGGFYNEQFF. CDR3 sequence (DNA): TGCGCCAGCAGCCAAGATGGCGGCGGGGGCTTTTACAATGAGCAGTTCTTC.

In its sample, this clone was seen once. The chain carries TRBV7-7 and TRBJ2-5; no reliable D call. Trimming left V 11 bases short and J 1 base short, with 14 bases between. CDR3 size: 13 residues. The germline V gene has CDR1 SSHAT and CDR2 FNYEAQ (reference sequence). CDR3 protein: CAAGSPVQETQYF. Written as DNA, the CDR3 is TGTGCCGCTGGTAGCCCTGTCCAAGAGACCCAGTACTTC. The full variable domain, in which reference TRBV7-7 and TRBJ2-5 provide the parts outside the CDR3, is GAGVSQSPRYKVTKRGQDVTLRCDPISSHATLYWYQQALGQGPEFLTYFNYEAQPDKSGLPSDRFSAERPEGSISTLTIQRTEQRDSAMYRCAAGSPVQETQYFGPGTRLLVL.

This sequence joins TRBV19 and TRBJ1-1; 7 bases are a match to TRBD1. CDR3 length: 14 amino acids. Germline assignment: CDR1 LNHDA and CDR2 SQIVND (reference sequence). V trimming: 1 base; J trimming: 12 bases; junction bases outside the gene matches: 11. The CDR3, as DNA: TGTGCCAGTAGTATAGGCCGACAGGGTCGGGGAACTTTCTTT. Translation gives CASSIGRQGRGTFF.

The rearrangement uses TRBV19 and TRBJ1-1; a possible D gene is TRBD1 (5 bases). The germline V gene encodes CDR1 LNHDA and CDR2 SQIVND (reference sequence). Trimming pared 3 bases from V and 10 bases from J, leaving 24 bases between. The CDR3 spans 16 residues. CDR3 coding DNA: TGTGCCAGTAGTATTGGGGACTATATGGGGAACATTCCAGCTTTCTTT. Its protein product is CASSIGDYMGNIPAFF.

This clone was seen only a few times. The chain uses TRBV27 and TRBJ2-7; no clear D gene. V was pared by 6 bases and J by 6 bases, with 6 bases between. The CDR3 consists of 10 residues. CDR1 and CDR2 from the germline V gene are MNHEY and SMNVEV (reference sequence). The CDR3 is CASSLLEQYF. CDR3 in DNA: TGTGCCAGCAGCCTTCTCGAGCAGTACTTC.

V gene TRBV4-1 combines with J gene TRBJ1-2, with TRBD1 matching 7 bases. With V trimmed by 4 bases and J by 8 bases, 4 bases remained unmatched. CDR3 length: 12 amino acids. Germline V gene sequence: CDR1 MGHRA, CDR2 YSYEKL. CDR3 protein: CASSPDRVGYTF. For the CDR3, the DNA is TGCGCCAGCAGCCCCGACAGGGTCGGCTACACCTTC.

V gene TRBV18 combines with J gene TRBJ2-1; TRBD1 matches 7 bases. This CDR3 is 14 amino acids long. Germline values: CDR1 KGHSH, CDR2 LQKENI. J was trimmed by 2 bases and V by 4 bases; bases with no gene match: 2. In DNA form, the CDR3 reads TGTGCCAGCTCACGGGGACAGCCCTACAATGAGCAGTTCTTC. Residues: CASSRGQPYNEQFF.

The rearrangement links TRBV27 to TRBJ2-1; 7 bases agree with TRBD1. Germline CDR1 is MNHEY and CDR2 is SMNVEV (reference sequence). The CDR3 runs to 14 residues. Trimming removed 2 bases from V and 5 bases from J; junction bases left unmatched: 3. The CDR3 DNA reads TGTGCCAGCAGTTTAACAGGGGTCCACAATGAGCAGTTCTTC. Its translation: CASSLTGVHNEQFF.

J is TRBJ1-2 and V is TRBV10-3; 9 bases line up with TRBD1. Germline V gene lookup returns CDR1 ENHRY and CDR2 SYGVKD. V was pared by 4 bases and J by 2 bases, with 11 bases of the junction left unmatched. CDR3 length equals 17 residues. CDR3 amino acids: CAISAHQGQGGNYGYTF. As DNA, the CDR3 is TGTGCCATCAGTGCCCACCAGGGACAGGGCGGGAACTATGGCTACACCTTC.

This chain joins TRBV5-1 and TRBJ1-3; D is possibly TRBD1 (6 bases). The CDR3 consists of 16 residues. Trimming took off 2 bases at V and 4 bases at J, with 16 bases between the two ends. The germline V gene encodes CDR1 SGHRS and CDR2 YFSETQ. CDR3 sequence reads: CASSLAPGALGNTIYF. DNA of the CDR3: TGCGCCAGCAGCTTAGCCCCAGGGGCCCTCGGAAACACCATATATTTT.

This chain uses TRBV7-7 with TRBJ2-2, with D possibly called TRBD1 or TRBD2 (5 bases each). V shed 4 bases and J shed 0 bases, with 9 bases lying between them. This CDR3 has 15 amino acids. Germline loops: CDR1 SSHAT, CDR2 FNYEAQ (reference sequence). The CDR3 bases are TGTGCCAGCAGCTCGGGACGAACGAACACCGGGGAGCTGTTTTTT. It encodes CASSSGRTNTGELFF. The full variable domain, with the rest looked up from reference TRBV7-7 and TRBJ2-2, is GAGVSQSPRYKVTKRGQDVTLRCDPISSHATLYWYQQALGQGPEFLTYFNYEAQPDKSGLPSDRFSAERPEGSISTLTIQRTEQRDSAMYRCASSSGRTNTGELFFGEGSRLTVL.

This sequence joins TRBV19 and TRBJ2-1; 7 nucleotides line up with TRBD2. Germline CDR1 and CDR2: LNHDA and SQIVND (reference sequence). CDR3 length: 14 amino acids. After removal of 4 bases from V and 6 bases from J, the junction contained 6 bases not matched to a gene. CDR3 protein: CASSSGGSGNEQFF. CDR3 bases: TGTGCCAGTAGTAGCGGGGGTTCGGGCAATGAGCAGTTCTTC.

This chain connects TRBV7-9 to TRBJ1-1, with D maybe TRBD1 (5 bases). Germline CDR1 reads SEHNR; CDR2 reads FQNEAQ (reference sequence). The V and J ends lost 7 bases and 2 bases respectively, with 14 bases between them. The CDR3 loop spans 14 amino acids. Here the CDR3 reads CASTTRGPNTEAFF. The CDR3 DNA reads as TGTGCCAGCACCACACGGGGACCCAACACTGAAGCTTTCTTT.